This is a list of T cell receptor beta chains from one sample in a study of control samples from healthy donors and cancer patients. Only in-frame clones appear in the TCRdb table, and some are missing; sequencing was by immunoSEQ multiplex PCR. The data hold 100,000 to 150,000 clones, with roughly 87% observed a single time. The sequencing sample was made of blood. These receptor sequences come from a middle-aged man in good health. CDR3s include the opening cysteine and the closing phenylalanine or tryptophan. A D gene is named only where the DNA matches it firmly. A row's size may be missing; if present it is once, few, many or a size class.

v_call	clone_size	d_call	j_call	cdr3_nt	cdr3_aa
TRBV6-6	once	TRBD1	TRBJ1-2	TGTGCCAGCACCGGGACAGGTTCTAACTATGGCTACACCTTC	CASTGTGSNYGYTF
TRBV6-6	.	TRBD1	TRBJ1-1	TGTGCCAGCAGCGCGGGCGGGACAGGGAGAAGTGAAGCTTTCTTT	CASSAGGTGRSEAFF
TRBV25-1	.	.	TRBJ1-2	TGTGCCAGCAGTGACACCGGGGCCGCCTATGGCTACACCTTC	CASSDTGAAYGYTF
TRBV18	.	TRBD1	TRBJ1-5	TGTGCCAGCTCACACCGGGACAGGGTCATCTTGGGCGATCAGCCCCAGCATTTT	CASSHRDRVILGDQPQHF
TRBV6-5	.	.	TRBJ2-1	TGTGCCAGCAGTTACTCGGGACCACGCGTCAATGAGCAGTTCTTC	CASSYSGPRVNEQFF
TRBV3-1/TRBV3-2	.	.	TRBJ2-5	TGTGCCAGCAGCCAAGAAGGTCCTAGCGACCAAGAGACCCAGTACTTC	CASSQEGPSDQETQYF
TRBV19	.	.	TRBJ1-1	TGTGCCAGTAGTAGCCACGTAGCTTTCTTT	CASSSHVAFF
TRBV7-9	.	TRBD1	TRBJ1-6	TGTGCCAGCAGCTTAGGCACAGGGGGAGATTCACCCCTCCACTTT	CASSLGTGGDSPLHF
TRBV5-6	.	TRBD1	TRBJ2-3	TGTGCCAGCAGCTTGCCGGAGACAGGGGTAACAGATACGCAGTATTTT	CASSLPETGVTDTQYF
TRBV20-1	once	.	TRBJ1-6	TGCAGTGCTAGTCGGGTTAATAATTCACCCCTCCACTTT	CSASRVNNSPLHF
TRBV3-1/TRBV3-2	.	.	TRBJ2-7	TGTGCCAGCAGCCCTAATGGGGGGGGGCCCCACGAGCAGTACTTC	CASSPNGGGPHEQYF
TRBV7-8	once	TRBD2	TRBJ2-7	TGTGCCAGCAGCTCCCCCGGGGGGGGGTTGTCCTACGAGCAGTACTTC	CASSSPGGGLSYEQYF
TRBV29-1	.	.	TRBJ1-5	TGCAGCGTTGAACTTGGACAATTCAATCAGCCCCAGCATTTT	CSVELGQFNQPQHF
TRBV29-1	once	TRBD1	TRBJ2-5	TGCAGCGAAATAGGACAGGGTGGGGAGACCCAGTACTTC	CSEIGQGGETQYF
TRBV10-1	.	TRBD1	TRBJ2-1	TGCGCCAGCAGCGCGACAGGGCCTGAGCAGTTCTTC	CASSATGPEQFF
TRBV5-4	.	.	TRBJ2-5	TGTGCCAGCACAGACTCAGGGGGGGGAGGAGAGACCCAGTACTTC	CASTDSGGGGETQYF
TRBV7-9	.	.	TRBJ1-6	TGTGCCAGCAGCTTAGGTTCGGGGGCGCAGAATTCACCCCTCCACTTT	CASSLGSGAQNSPLHF
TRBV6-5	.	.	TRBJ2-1	TGTGCCAGCAGCGTGGGGAGCTCCTACAATGAGCAGTTCTTC	CASSVGSSYNEQFF
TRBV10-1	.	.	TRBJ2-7	TGCGCCAGCAGTGAGTCGATTTCTACTGCCTCCTACGAGCAGTACTTC	CASSESISTASYEQYF
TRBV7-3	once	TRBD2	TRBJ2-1	TGTGCCAGCAGCCCCCGGGGTAGCGGGGGGGCAGGCAATGAGCAGTTCTTC	CASSPRGSGGAGNEQFF
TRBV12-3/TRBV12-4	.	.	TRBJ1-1	TGTGCCAGCAGTTTACAGGGGAACACTGAAGCTTTCTTT	CASSLQGNTEAFF
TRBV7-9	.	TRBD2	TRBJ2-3	TGTGCCAGCAGCTTAGCAGGACTAGCCACAGATACGCAGTATTTT	CASSLAGLATDTQYF
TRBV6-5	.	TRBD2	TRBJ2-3	TGTGCCAGCAGTTACCTAGCGGGGGGGCCCTCAGATACGCAGTATTTT	CASSYLAGGPSDTQYF
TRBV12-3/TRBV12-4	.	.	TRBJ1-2	TGTGCCAGCAGTTTGGCAGTACTCTATGGCTACACCTTC	CASSLAVLYGYTF
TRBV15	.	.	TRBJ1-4	TGTGCCACCAGCAGTAGAGGGCCAACTAATGAAAAACTGTTTTTT	CATSSRGPTNEKLFF
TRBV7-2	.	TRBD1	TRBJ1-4	TGTGCCAGCAGCCATACAGGGGCTAATGAAAAACTGTTTTTT	CASSHTGANEKLFF
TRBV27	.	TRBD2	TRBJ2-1	TGTGCCAGCAGCAGGGACCTACTAGCGGGGGGGCCGAACAATGAGCAGTTCTTC	CASSRDLLAGGPNNEQFF
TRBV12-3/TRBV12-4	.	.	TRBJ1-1	TGTGCCAGCATTCAACAGGGAATCACTGAGGCTTTCTTT	CASIQQGITEAFF
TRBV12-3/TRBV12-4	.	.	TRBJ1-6	TGTGCCAGCAGACCGTCGATCGGTTCACCCCTCCACTTT	CASRPSIGSPLHF
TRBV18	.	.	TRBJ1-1	TGTGCCAGCTCACCTAGCAGGGAGAACACTGAAGCTTTCTTT	CASSPSRENTEAFF
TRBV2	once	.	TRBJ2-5	TGTGCCAGCAGTGACGGCAAGCAAGAGACCCAGTACTTC	CASSDGKQETQYF
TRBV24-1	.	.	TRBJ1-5	TGTGCCACCAGTGATTTGGAGGGCGATAGCAATCAGCCCCAGCATTTT	CATSDLEGDSNQPQHF
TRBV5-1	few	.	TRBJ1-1	TGCGCCAGCAGCCTTAATCCGGGACATAGGAACACTGAAGCTTTCTTT	CASSLNPGHRNTEAFF
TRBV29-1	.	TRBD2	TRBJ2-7	TGCAGCGTTGACGGACTAGCGGGATCATACGAGCAGTACTTC	CSVDGLAGSYEQYF
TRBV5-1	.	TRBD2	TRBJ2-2	TGCGCCAGCAGCTTGGCTAGCGGGGGGGCCTCCGGGGAGCTGTTTTTT	CASSLASGGASGELFF
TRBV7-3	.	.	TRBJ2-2	TGTGCCAGCAGCAAGGACAGAAACACCGGGGAGCTGTTTTTT	CASSKDRNTGELFF
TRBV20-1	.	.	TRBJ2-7	TGCAGTGCTAGTAATGTTGGGGGAAGCCACGAGCAGTACTTC	CSASNVGGSHEQYF
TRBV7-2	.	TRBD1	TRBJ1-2	TGTGCCAGCAGCCAAAGACAGGGTCCCGGTGGCTACACCTTC	CASSQRQGPGGYTF
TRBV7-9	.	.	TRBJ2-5	TGTGCCAGCAGCTTGGCAGGGGGGCTCCAAGAGACCCAGTACTTC	CASSLAGGLQETQYF
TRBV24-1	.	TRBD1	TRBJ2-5	TGTGCCACCAGTGATTACCAGGGGGCCCAAGAGACCCAGTACTTC	CATSDYQGAQETQYF
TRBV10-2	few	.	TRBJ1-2	TGCGCCAGCAGTGAGTCGGCGGGCTACACCTTC	CASSESAGYTF
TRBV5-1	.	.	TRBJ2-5	TGCGCCAGCAGCTTGGCTAAGGGTCTTCAAGAGACCCAGTACTTC	CASSLAKGLQETQYF
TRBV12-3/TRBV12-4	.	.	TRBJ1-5	TGTGCCAGCAGTTTTCGAGAACAGCCCCAGCATTTT	CASSFREQPQHF
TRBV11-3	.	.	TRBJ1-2	TGTGCCAGCAGCTTGGATCCCAAGGGCAGGGCCACAGATGGCTACACCTTC	CASSLDPKGRATDGYTF
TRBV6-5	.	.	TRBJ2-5	TGTGCCACTTCACCCGCAGGGGTCCAAGAGACCCAGTACTTC	CATSPAGVQETQYF
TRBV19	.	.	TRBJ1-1	TGTGCCAGTAGTCGTCTGTCCCCCGGCACTGAAGCTTTCTTT	CASSRLSPGTEAFF
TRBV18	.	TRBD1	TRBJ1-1	TGTGCCAGCTCACTGCTGGGACAGGGGGCGGGAAACACTGAAGCTTTCTTT	CASSLLGQGAGNTEAFF